This T cell receptor beta chain was retrieved from a study of T cells in Graves' hyperthyroidism and ophthalmopathy. Regarding this clonotype: Its specificity is unknown. A much larger clone differs from this one at a single base, so this may be a read error.

The germline gives CDR1 KGHDR, CDR2 SFDVKD. The V end was cut by 6 bases, the J end by 0 bases, with 7 bases between. The CDR3 has 14 amino acids. Amplification of TCR beta CDR3 regions was performed using RNA transcripts as template. The TCR CDR3 first-round RT-PCR relied on the HTBI primer set. Each CDR3 protein is one row after TCRdb ran MiXCR on the multiplex PCR reads. The sample yields 600,000 or so distinct CDR3 sequences, 40% to 55% seen once. Absent ophthalmopathy progression within 18 months defined stable Graves' hyperthyroidism. Study-wide findings and caveats: Expanded thyroid clonotypes (above 0.001) were mostly also found in blood.

This clonotype originated in a woman aged 18-29 years with Graves' hyperthyroidism. The chain recombines TRBV24-1 with TRBJ1-4, with D unclear. The sequenced sample consisted of peripheral blood or thyroid tissue (not recorded which). The CDR3 spells CATSRSATNEKLFF. CDR3 nucleotides: TGTGCCACCAGTCGTTCCGCAACTAATGAAAAACTGTTTTTT.